This T cell receptor beta chain was identified during a study of blood T cell repertoires in COVID-19. The method was immunoSEQ multiplex PCR; TCRdb's version includes in-frame clones alone and lacks a portion of them. The sample consists of 400,000 to 500,000 clones, nearly 90% of them appearing once. There are 15 residues in the CDR3. Trimming removed 2 bases at V and 0 bases at J, with 8 bases between. Germline V gives CDR1 WSHSY, CDR2 SAAADI. The V and J genes are TRBV10-2 and TRBJ1-3; no clear D gene. The sequence was collected from a woman under 30 who had been exposed to COVID-19. The sequencing sample was made of PBMCs or T cells enriched from blood (not recorded which). CDR3 in DNA: TGCGCCAGCAGTGAGGACACGCACTCTGGAAACACCATATATTTT. Translated, it gives CASSEDTHSGNTIYF.